This T cell receptor beta chain was sequenced in a study of cytomegalovirus exposure and HLA in healthy donors. Study details: There were 85 million or so unique TCRs (from HLA-typed donors) in an early data release.

Comment on this clone: Its specificity is unknown.

Regarding the study as a whole: Other equally common chains were less clonally expanded than HLA-associated TCR beta chains, a later analysis showed. The likely explanation for a cluster of highly shared sequence variants was sequencing artifact. Rare TCR sequences predominated, though certain public TCRs were found in many donors.

CDR3 length: 15 residues. From germline, CDR1 is GTSNPN and CDR2 SVGIG (reference sequence). V was pared by 1 base and J by 2 bases, with 2 bases of the junction left unmatched. The PCR had 60 Vbeta and 13 Jbeta primers. The data were produced by immunoSEQ multiplex PCR, yet TCRdb's version contains in-frame clones alone and is incomplete. Among about 160,000 clones listed, roughly 75% were seen once. The sequencing sample was made of PBMCs. V usage is TRBV30 and J usage is TRBJ2-1, with 10 positions matching TRBD2. The sequence came from a male donor in good health and CMV-seronegative. CDR3 sequence (DNA): TGTGCCTGGAGTGGACTAGCGGGTCCCTACAATGAGCAGTTCTTC. Encoded protein: CAWSGLAGPYNEQFF.